Detailed here is one T cell receptor (beta chain). Its antigen remains unidentified. The entry originates in a study of graft-versus-host responses after intestinal transplantation. Study results and caveats: Ileal or blood samples showed some GvH clones first, and such clones were also found in recipient marrow.

The CDR3 consists of 14 residues. Germline CDR1 and CDR2: SNHLY and FYNNEI. The V gene lost 8 bases and the J gene lost 0 bases, with 14 bases spanning the gap. Libraries were prepared by immunoSEQ multiplex PCR; TCRdb keeps only in-frame clonotypes and omits some of them. The repertoire holds under 150,000 clones, with 85% to 95% as singletons. This chain uses TRBV2 with TRBJ2-7, with D tentatively TRBD1 or TRBD2 (5 bases each). This clonotype was obtained from a human donor who received an intestinal transplant. The sample in question was unstimulated CD4+ T cells sorted from spleen or lymph node cells, obtained before intestinal transplant. CDR3: CASLMRGSSYEQYF. The CDR3 bases are TGTGCCAGCTTAATGAGGGGCAGCTCCTACGAGCAGTACTTC. Looking up the rest from reference TRBV2 and TRBJ2-7 gives the full variable domain: EPEVTQTPSHQVTQMGQEVILRCVPISNHLYFYWYRQILGQKVEFLVSFYNNEISEKSEIFDDQFSVERPDGSNFTLKIRSTKLEDSAMYFCASLMRGSSYEQYFGPGTRLTVT.